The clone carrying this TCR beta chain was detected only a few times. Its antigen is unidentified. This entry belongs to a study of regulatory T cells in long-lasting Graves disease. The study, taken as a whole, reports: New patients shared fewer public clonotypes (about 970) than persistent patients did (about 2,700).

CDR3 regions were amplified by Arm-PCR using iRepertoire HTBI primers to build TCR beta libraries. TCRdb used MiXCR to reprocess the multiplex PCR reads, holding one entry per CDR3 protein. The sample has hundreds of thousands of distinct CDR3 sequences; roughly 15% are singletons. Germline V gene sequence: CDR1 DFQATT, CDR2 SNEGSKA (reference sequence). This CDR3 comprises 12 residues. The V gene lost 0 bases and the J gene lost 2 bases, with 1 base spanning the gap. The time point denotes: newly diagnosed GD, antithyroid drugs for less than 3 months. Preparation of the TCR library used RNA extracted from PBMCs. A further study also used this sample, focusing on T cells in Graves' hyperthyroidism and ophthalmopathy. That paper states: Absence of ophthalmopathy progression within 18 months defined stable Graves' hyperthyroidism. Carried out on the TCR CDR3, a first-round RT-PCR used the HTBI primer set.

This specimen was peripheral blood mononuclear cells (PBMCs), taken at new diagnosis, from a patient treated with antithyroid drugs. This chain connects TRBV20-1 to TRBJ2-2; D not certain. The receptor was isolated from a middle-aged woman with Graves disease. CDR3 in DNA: TGCAGTGCTAGAGACAACACCGGGGAGCTGTTTTTT. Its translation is CSARDNTGELFF.